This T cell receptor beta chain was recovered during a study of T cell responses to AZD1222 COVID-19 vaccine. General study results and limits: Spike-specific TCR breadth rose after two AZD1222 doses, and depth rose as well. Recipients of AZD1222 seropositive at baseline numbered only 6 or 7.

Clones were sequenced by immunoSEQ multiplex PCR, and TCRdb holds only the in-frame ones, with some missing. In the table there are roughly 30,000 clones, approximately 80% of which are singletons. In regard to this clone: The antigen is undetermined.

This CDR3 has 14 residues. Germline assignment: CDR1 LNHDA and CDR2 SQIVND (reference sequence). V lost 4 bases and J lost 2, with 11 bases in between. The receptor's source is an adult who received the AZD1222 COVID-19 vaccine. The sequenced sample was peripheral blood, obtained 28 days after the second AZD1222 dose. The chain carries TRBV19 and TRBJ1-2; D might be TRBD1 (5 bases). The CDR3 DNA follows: TGTGCCAGTAGTACAGGGTTTATCAACTATGGCTACACCTTC. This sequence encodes CASSTGFINYGYTF. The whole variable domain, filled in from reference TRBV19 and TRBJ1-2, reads DGGITQSPKYLFRKEGQNVTLSCEQNLNHDAMYWYRQDPGQGLRLIYYSQIVNDFQKGDIAEGYSVSREKKESFPLTVTSAQKNPTAFYLCASSTGFINYGYTFGSGTRLTVV.